This T cell receptor (beta chain) is from a study of blood T cell repertoires in COVID-19. Study in general: The analysed material was cDNA or gDNA that came from T cells, B-cell-depleted T cells, or PBMCs.

Germline CDR1 and CDR2: MNHEY and SVGEGT. V was pared by 0 bases and J by 0 bases, with 6 bases between. The CDR3 runs to 15 residues. Using immunoSEQ multiplex PCR, the repertoire was profiled, and TCRdb retains in-frame clones only, with some absent. The sample includes 20,000 or so clones, approximately 86% of them seen just once. Sequenced material: peripheral blood. The chain carries TRBV6-2 or TRBV6-3 and TRBJ1-5; D gene ambiguous. The sequence came from a man aged 50 to 60 with active COVID-19. The CDR3 loop reads CASSYSGDSNQPQHF. The CDR3 coding sequence is TGTGCCAGCAGTTACTCGGGAGATAGCAATCAGCCCCAGCATTTT.